Listed below are T cell receptor beta chains from one sample, sequenced in a study of shared clonotypes between healthy human individuals. Here immunoSEQ multiplex PCR was the method, and the copy in TCRdb shows in-frame clones only, minus some. The data show under 2,000,000 clones, with approximately 95% seen just once and 1% to 1.5% held by the top ten. Sequenced input: naive CD8+ T cells sorted from blood. All receptors derive from a man aged 18 to 29 in good health. Each CDR3 is given with its conserved first and last residue. A D gene is named only where the DNA matches it firmly. The size entry is marked missing in some rows and otherwise reads once, few, many or a size class.

cdr3_nt	cdr3_aa	d_call	clone_size	j_call	v_call
TGTGCCAGCAGCTCCGGCTCCGGAGGGTCCTACGAGCAGTACTTC	CASSSGSGGSYEQYF	.	once	TRBJ2-7	TRBV9
TGTGCCAGCAGCTTGGGACAGGGATTCTACGAGCAGTACTTC	CASSLGQGFYEQYF	TRBD1	.	TRBJ2-7	TRBV5-4
TGTGCCAGCAGCTTAAAGGAAGTAGCGGGGGTCTACGAGCAGTACTTC	CASSLKEVAGVYEQYF	TRBD2	.	TRBJ2-7	TRBV7-9
TGTGCCAGCAGCTCGCTGAACTACGAGCAGTACTTC	CASSSLNYEQYF	.	.	TRBJ2-7	TRBV11-2
TGTGCCAGCAGTCCCCCAAAGCCTGGGAACACGCAGTATTTT	CASSPPKPGNTQYF	.	.	TRBJ2-3	TRBV27
TGCGCCAGCAGCCTTGATTCGGACAGAGCCTCCGAGCAGTACTTC	CASSLDSDRASEQYF	.	.	TRBJ2-7	TRBV4-1
TGTGCCAGCAGTTCCGGGACTACTAGCACAGATACGCAGTATTTT	CASSSGTTSTDTQYF	TRBD2	few	TRBJ2-3	TRBV27
TGTGCCAGCAGCTTGGTGGGGGGAGGGGGCACAGATACGCAGTATTTT	CASSLVGGGGTDTQYF	TRBD2	once	TRBJ2-3	TRBV5-4
TGTGCCATCGGATACCCAGGGGGAAATGAAAAACTGTTTTTT	CAIGYPGGNEKLFF	TRBD1	.	TRBJ1-4	TRBV10-3
TGCGCCAGCAGCCAAGATCAAGGACAGGGCTTATCTGGCTACACCTTC	CASSQDQGQGLSGYTF	TRBD1	few	TRBJ1-2	TRBV4-3
TGTGCCAGCAGCCTAGGGCTGACAGGGGCTCACACTGAAGCTTTCTTT	CASSLGLTGAHTEAFF	TRBD1	.	TRBJ1-1	TRBV11-2
TGCGCCAGCAGCCAAGAGGGACAGGGGGCGATCTACGAGCAGTACTTC	CASSQEGQGAIYEQYF	TRBD1	.	TRBJ2-7	TRBV4-1
TGTGCCAGCAGTTTACCCCCCGGGACAGGTTTCTACAATGAGCAGTTCTTC	CASSLPPGTGFYNEQFF	TRBD1	.	TRBJ2-1	TRBV27
TGCGCCAGCAGCCCAGGGGTTATGGGCACTGAAGCTTTCTTT	CASSPGVMGTEAFF	.	.	TRBJ1-1	TRBV4-1
TGTGCCAGCAGTGGACCGACTAGAGGCCCTTACAATGAGCAGTTCTTC	CASSGPTRGPYNEQFF	.	.	TRBJ2-1	TRBV2
TGTGCCAGCCGTGAGGTCGGGCCATCCTACGAGCAGTACTTC	CASREVGPSYEQYF	.	once	TRBJ2-7	TRBV6-5
TGTGCCTGGGGGGGAGAAAAACTGTTTTTT	CAWGGEKLFF	.	.	TRBJ1-4	TRBV30
TGTGCCAGCAGCTGGCTCGGGCATCAGCCCCAGCATTTT	CASSWLGHQPQHF	.	.	TRBJ1-5	TRBV5-5